This T cell receptor beta chain emerged from a study of T cell responses to AZD1222 COVID-19 vaccine. Findings and caveats of the study: An increase in Spike-specific TCR breadth and depth was observed after two AZD1222 doses. Reports indicate that nearly half of spike-specific TCRs are directed at unmutated variant regions. Distributed over spike, vaccine-associated CD4 TCRs predominated at 160-218 and 743-854. The donor group comprised mostly white British people and more females; the analysis possibly underestimated clonal diversity.

The CDR3 length is 12 residues. V lost 6 bases and J 4 bases, leaving 10 bases between the germline ends. Germline lookup yields CDR1 MDHEN and CDR2 SYDVKM. TCRdb's copy holds only in-frame clones and misses some; the assay was immunoSEQ multiplex PCR. This table holds more than 95,000 clones, more than 80% found once. In its sample, this clone was seen a few times. Its target is not known. The specimen was peripheral blood, collected 28 days after the second AZD1222 dose. The chain recombines TRBV28 with TRBJ2-7; D call uncertain. The TCR originated in an adult who received the AZD1222 COVID-19 vaccine. The CDR3 is CASSGGSYEQYF. The CDR3 DNA is TGTGCCAGCAGCGGTGGATCATACGAGCAGTACTTC.